This TCR beta chain is from a study of shared clonotypes between healthy human individuals. The study's findings and limits: Blood was the only sampled material, and tissue repertoires likely differ. In several donors, around 5.5% of naive CD4 clonotypes appeared in common.

This clone appeared a single time. Its matching antigen is unknown. The V end lost 0 bases, the J end lost 3 bases, and 15 bases lay between the germline ends. The CDR3 extends over 16 amino acids. Germline V gene sequence: CDR1 SGDLS, CDR2 YYNGEE. Healthy HIV-negative adults with no recent acute infections or vaccinations were recruited as donors. Assay used: immunoSEQ multiplex PCR; TCRdb lists only in-frame clones, some missing. The profile shows about 2 million clones, around 95% of them singletons. Sequencing used naive CD4+ T cells sorted from blood. As to subset: CD45RA+ positively selected. The rearrangement joins TRBV9 to TRBJ2-5; weak D call: TRBD1 (6 bases). This TCR derives from a man aged 18-30 years in good health. CDR3 region: CASSVGPRGTEETQYF. CDR3 in DNA: TGTGCCAGCAGCGTAGGCCCCAGGGGAACCGAAGAGACCCAGTACTTC.